The 21 T cell receptor beta chains below all came from one sample that was sequenced in a study of OX40 agonist ivuxolimab in advanced cancers. The data were produced by immunoSEQ multiplex PCR, yet TCRdb's version contains in-frame clones alone and is incomplete. The table lists 67,000 or so clones, 85% to 90% of them singletons, with 0.95% to 1.4% in the top ten. Sequences were derived from CD4+ or CD8+ T cells sorted from blood, sampled in a trial of the OX40 agonist ivuxolimab. These receptors were obtained from an adult with an advanced solid tumor such as melanoma, head and neck, liver or kidney cancer.

The rearrangement joins TRBV5-1 to TRBJ2-5; the D call may be TRBD1 or TRBD2 (5 bases each). V lost 2 bases and J 5 bases, leaving 10 bases between the germline ends. The CDR3 runs to 13 residues. Germline values: CDR1 SGHRS, CDR2 YFSETQ. The CDR3 DNA reads TGCGCCAGCAGCTTAGCGAGGGGTGAGACCCAGTACTTC. Encoded protein: CASSLARGETQYF.

This chain uses TRBV10-3 with TRBJ1-4; 7 bases are shared with TRBD1. V lost 8 bases to trimming and J lost 5 bases; unmatched junction nucleotides: 2. The length of the CDR3 is 12 residues. Germline lookup yields CDR1 ENHRY and CDR2 SYGVKD. The CDR3 sequence: CAIRDRNEKLFF. DNA for the CDR3: TGTGCCATCCGGGACAGAAATGAAAAACTGTTTTTT.

Notes on this clone: The junction departs from germline at one end; a sequencing error may be responsible. Other DNA sequences in the sample encode the same CDR3. The chain has TRBV18 and TRBJ2-2; TRBD2 might be the D (5 bases). Looked up from germline, CDR1 is KGHSH and CDR2 is LQKENI. The CDR3 extends over 14 amino acids. For the CDR3, the DNA is TGTGCCAGCTCACGTGAGGCGAACACCGGGGAGCTGTTTTTC. Translating it yields CASSREANTGELFF.

This rearrangement joins TRBV7-2 to TRBJ2-7; the D call may be TRBD1 or TRBD2 (5 bases each). Trimming shortened V by 4 bases and J by 2 bases, and 6 bases separated the two germline ends. The germline CDR1 and CDR2 sequences are SGHTA and FQGNSA. CDR3 length equals 12 residues. In DNA, the CDR3 is TGTGCCAGCAGCTCGGGGCCCTACGAGCAGTACTTC. This gives the protein CASSSGPYEQYF.

This chain uses TRBV7-2 with TRBJ2-5; a possible D gene is TRBD1 (6 bases). The germline V gene encodes CDR1 SGHTA and CDR2 FQGNSA. V was cut by 5 bases and J by 4 bases, with 17 bases left in between. This CDR3 spans 15 amino acids. This CDR3 reads CASSQPTGMTETQYF. The CDR3 DNA sequence: TGTGCCAGCAGCCAACCCACAGGGATGACAGAGACCCAGTACTTC.

The chain uses TRBV10-3 and TRBJ1-1, with D tentatively TRBD1 (5 bases). The CDR3 sequence is 12 residues long. Between the trimmed V and J ends, which lost 6 bases and 5 bases, there was a span of 10 bases. The germline V gene has CDR1 ENHRY and CDR2 SYGVKD. The CDR3 DNA sequence: TGTGCCATCAGGGGGGGTGAAACTGAAGCTTTCTTT. It translates to CAIRGGETEAFF.

The chain combines TRBV6-1 with TRBJ1-1; D unclear. Germline lookup yields CDR1 MNHNS and CDR2 SASEGT. The CDR3 has 12 residues. V shed 7 bases and J shed 0 bases, with 6 bases lying between them. The CDR3 bases are TGTGCCAGCATTAGTGTGAACACTGAAGCTTTCTTT. It specifies CASISVNTEAFF.

In its sample, this clone was seen once. The V and J genes are TRBV5-4 and TRBJ1-1; 10 bases match TRBD1. The CDR3 runs 17 residues. With V trimmed by 4 bases and J by 6 bases, 15 bases remained unmatched. In germline, CDR1 is SGHNT, CDR2 YYREEE (reference sequence). CDR3 sequence reads: CASSRPRQGAAQPEAFF. CDR3 coding DNA: TGTGCCAGCAGCCGCCCTCGACAGGGGGCCGCCCAGCCTGAAGCTTTCTTT.

J is TRBJ1-2 and V is TRBV18, with TRBD1 as a possible D gene (5 bases). Germline V gene lookup returns CDR1 KGHSH and CDR2 LQKENI. The CDR3 contains 15 residues. Trimming shortened V by 0 bases and J by 4 bases, and 12 bases separated the two germline ends. Here the CDR3 DNA reads TGTGCCAGCTCACCACCCCGGGACGACGCCTATGGCTACACCTTC. Translation: CASSPPRDDAYGYTF.

V and J are TRBV5-1 and TRBJ2-1; 9 bases match TRBD1. V trimming: 0 bases; J trimming: 6 bases; junction bases outside the gene matches: 1. Germline CDR1 reads SGHRS; CDR2 reads YFSETQ. The CDR3 covers 14 residues. The CDR3 sequence: CASSLGQGGNEQFF. In DNA form, the CDR3 reads TGCGCCAGCAGCTTGGGACAGGGGGGCAATGAGCAGTTCTTC.

The V gene is TRBV6-6, the J gene TRBJ1-2; D perhaps matches TRBD1 (5 bases). The ends were cut back, 2 bases at V and 4 bases at J, with 11 bases in the middle. This CDR3 spans 14 amino acids. The V gene's germline CDR1 is MNHNY and CDR2 SVGAGI (reference sequence). CDR3 sequence (DNA): TGTGCCAGCAGTTACCTTCCAGGGACCTATGGCTACACCTTC. As protein: CASSYLPGTYGYTF.

V usage is TRBV7-2 and J usage is TRBJ2-3, with 8 bases identical to TRBD2. CDR3 length: 16 residues. The V and J ends lost 3 bases and 2 bases, in that order; junction bases with no gene match: 7. In germline, CDR1 is SGHTA, CDR2 FQGNSA. The CDR3 sequence: CASSFLSGISTDTQYF. As DNA, the CDR3 is TGTGCCAGCAGCTTTCTTAGCGGGATATCCACAGATACGCAGTATTTT.

The V call is TRBV20-1, the J call TRBJ1-2; D is unclear. CDR1 is DFQATT, CDR2 SNEGSKA, per germline (reference sequence). CDR3 size: 10 residues. V was clipped by 0 bases and J by 6 bases, with 2 bases between them. Here the CDR3 DNA reads TGCAGTGCTAGAGAGAATGGCTACACCTTC. Translated: CSARENGYTF.

The chain combines TRBV4-1 with TRBJ1-2; TRBD1 agrees at 7 bases. Germline V CDR1 and CDR2: MGHRA, YSYEKL. Unmatched junction bases numbered 6, after V lost 0 bases and J lost 5 bases. This CDR3 is built from 15 residues. CDR3 nucleotides: TGCGCCAGCAGCCAAGATGGCAGGGGGTGGTATGGCTACACCTTC. Translating gives CASSQDGRGWYGYTF.

The gene calls are TRBV2 and TRBJ1-2, with 10 bases identical to TRBD1. Looked up from germline, CDR1 is SNHLY and CDR2 is FYNNEI. The CDR3 is made up of 16 amino acids. The ends lost 6 bases at V and 2 bases at J; junction bases unmatched: 9. The CDR3 loop is CASRSPGQGRNYGYTF. In DNA form, the CDR3 reads TGTGCCAGCAGGTCTCCGGGACAGGGGCGAAACTATGGCTACACCTTC.

The chain combines TRBV21-1 with TRBJ2-1; the table's TRBD2 call for D was not verified on the DNA. TRBV21-1 is tagged as a pseudogene. The CDR3 sequence is 18 residues long. This CDR3 reads CASSKIEGTAGGYNEQFF. DNA of the CDR3: TGTGCCAGCAGCAAAATAGAGGGGACCGCGGGAGGTTACAATGAGCAGTTCTTC.

The chain joins TRBV7-2 to TRBJ1-1; D is unclear. Trimming took off 1 base at V and 4 bases at J, with 10 bases between the two ends. CDR3 length: 14 residues. Per germline, CDR1 SGHTA and CDR2 FQGNSA. This chain's CDR3 is CASSLDPGGTEAFF. The CDR3 DNA reads TGTGCCAGCAGCTTAGACCCGGGTGGCACTGAAGCTTTCTTT.

J is TRBJ2-4 and V is TRBV2, with 9 positions matching TRBD2. This CDR3 is built from 20 residues. Germline V lookup: CDR1 SNHLY, CDR2 FYNNEI. V dropped 5 bases and J dropped 11; count of bases not matched to a gene: 28. The CDR3 coding sequence is TGTGCCAGCAGTCCCGTGGGAAGGGGGGCTGCTAGCGGGAAGAGGCGCTTTCAGTACTTC. This gives the protein CASSPVGRGAASGKRRFQYF.

The V call is TRBV12-5, the J call TRBJ2-2, with TRBD1 matching over 9 bases. Germline values: CDR1 LGHNT, CDR2 FRNRAP. This CDR3 is 16 amino acids long. J gave up 0 bases and V 4 bases, and 3 bases lay outside the gene matches. The CDR3, as DNA: TGTGCTAGTGGTTCGGGACAGGGATCGAACACCGGGGAGCTGTTTTTT. This translates into CASGSGQGSNTGELFF.

This clone was seen once. The V gene is TRBV5-1, the J gene TRBJ1-5; D unresolved. The germline V and J ends were trimmed by 6 bases and 6 bases, with 10 bases remaining between them. CDR1 is SGHRS and CDR2 is YFSETQ in the germline V gene. The CDR3 consists of 12 residues. In DNA, the CDR3 is TGCGCCAGCAACGAAGGGAGTCAGCCCCAGCATTTT. Protein sequence: CASNEGSQPQHF.

The chain recombines TRBV6-5 with TRBJ2-7; maybe TRBD2 (6 bases). Trimming took 5 bases from V and 2 from J, leaving 16 bases between them. CDR3 length: 15 residues. Per the germline V gene, CDR1 is MNHEY and CDR2 is SVGAGI. The CDR3, as DNA: TGTGCCAGCAGTCACCCCGGGACTGGAACCTACGAGCAGTACTTC. Its protein is CASSHPGTGTYEQYF.